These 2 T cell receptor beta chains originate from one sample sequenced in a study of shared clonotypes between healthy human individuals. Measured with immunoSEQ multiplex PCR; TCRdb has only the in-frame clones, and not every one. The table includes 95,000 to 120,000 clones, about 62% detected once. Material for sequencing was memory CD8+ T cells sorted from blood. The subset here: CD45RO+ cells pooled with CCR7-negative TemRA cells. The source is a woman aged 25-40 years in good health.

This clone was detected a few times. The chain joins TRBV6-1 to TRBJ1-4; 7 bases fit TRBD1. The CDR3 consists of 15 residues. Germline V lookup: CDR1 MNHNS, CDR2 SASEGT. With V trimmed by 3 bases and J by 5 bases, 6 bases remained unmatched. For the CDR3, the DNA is TGTGCCAGCAGTGAGGAGACAGGGCGGAATGAAAAACTGTTTTTT. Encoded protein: CASSEETGRNEKLFF.

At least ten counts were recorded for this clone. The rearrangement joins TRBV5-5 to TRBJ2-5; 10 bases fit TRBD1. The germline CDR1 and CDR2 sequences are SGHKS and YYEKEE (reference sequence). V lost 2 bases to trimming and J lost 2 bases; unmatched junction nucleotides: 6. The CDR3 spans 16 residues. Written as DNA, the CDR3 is TGTGCCAGCAGCTTCCGACAGGGGGCCCGGCAAGAGACCCAGTACTTC. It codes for CASSFRQGARQETQYF.